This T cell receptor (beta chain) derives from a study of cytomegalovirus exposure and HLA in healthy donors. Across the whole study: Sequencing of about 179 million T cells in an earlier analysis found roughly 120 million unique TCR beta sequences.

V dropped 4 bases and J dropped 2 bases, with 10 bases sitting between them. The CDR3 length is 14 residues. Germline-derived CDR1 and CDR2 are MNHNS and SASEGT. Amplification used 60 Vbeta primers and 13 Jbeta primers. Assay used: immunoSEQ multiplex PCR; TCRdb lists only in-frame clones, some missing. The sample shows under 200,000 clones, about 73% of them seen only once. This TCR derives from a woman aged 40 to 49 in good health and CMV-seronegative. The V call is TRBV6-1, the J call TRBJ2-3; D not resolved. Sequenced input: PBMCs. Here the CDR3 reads CASSVAVYTDTQYF. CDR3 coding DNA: TGTGCCAGCAGTGTGGCAGTATACACAGATACGCAGTATTTT.